Given below is one T cell receptor (beta chain) in context. This clonotype was seen a handful of times. Its target antigen remains unknown. Nothing much larger sits one base from this clone, and base qualities are not available. The trim is 11 bases for V and 13 bases for J, with a gap of 12 bases between the germline ends. There are 10 amino acids in the CDR3, from cysteine to phenylalanine inclusive. This entry keeps only the CDR3 DNA: 30 bases, framed from base 1. According to the germline V gene, CDR1 reads MDHEN and CDR2 reads SYDVKM. TCR beta CDR3 regions were amplified from RNA transcripts for repertoire sequencing. HTBI primers and the Qiagen OneStep RT-PCR kit were used in a first-round RT-PCR, which was followed by a second-round multiplex PCR, size selection and purification. Sequencing of the libraries was carried out on an Illumina HiSeq2000 in paired-end mode with 100 bp reads. In the original analysis: SOAPnuke was used to process the reads, removing any read that contained adapters or uncalled bases, had a mean Phred below 15, or lacked an exact match to the constant primer or identifier. COPE v1.2.5 was used to merge the high-quality paired reads. Each unique nucleotide sequence was treated as a clonotype, and MiTCR v1.1 was used to align the clonotypes to the IMGT TRB V, D and J references. Analysis was restricted to V-J combinations with a frequency above 0.0001, which covered roughly 99% of repertoires. A TCR clonal expansion and chaos score per V-J combination was defined as the ratio of F50 clonal expansion to chaos observed in the TCRdist matrix. Features were reduced by Welch's t-statistics and random forest to approximately 12 V-J combinations, which fed a naive Bayes classifier. The similarity between thyroid and blood repertoires was quantified using the Morisita-Horn index. TCRdb reanalyzed the raw reads on its own, using fastp at Q25 for trimming and MiXCR for clone calling, and kept in-frame beta chains. Every distinct CDR3 protein forms one entry, paired with its most common genes and DNA. The V and J calls reflect TCRdb's pipeline rather than the authors' work. The sample table lists over a million distinct CDR3 sequences, 35% to 45% of them with a count of one. 11% of the sample comes from the top ten.

The data stem from a study of Graves' ophthalmopathy and Graves' hyperthyroidism (dated by TCRdb to between 2018 and 2020). The study in broad terms: A patient counted as having stable hyperthyroidism if there was no progression to ophthalmopathy within 18 months of follow-up. In total, 135 blood samples were TCR-sequenced: some 43 ophthalmopathy, over 70 hyperthyroidism and about 17 hyperthyroidism-to-ophthalmopathy patients. An independent validation cohort was composed of some 18 hyperthyroidism patients and 17 patients who later progressed from hyperthyroidism to ophthalmopathy. To tell Graves' ophthalmopathy apart from Graves' hyperthyroidism, and to predict which patients would progress to ophthalmopathy, the study relied on TCR beta repertoire signatures. In five or six hyperthyroidism patients, the T-cell repertoires found in thyroid tissue were compared with those found in blood. Following sampling, methimazole starting at 30 mg daily was administered to hyperthyroidism patients, and high-dose intravenous methylprednisolone was administered to ophthalmopathy patients. A discovery set of 100 patients (43 ophthalmopathy, 57 stable hyperthyroidism) was enrolled to explore V-J signatures distinguishing ophthalmopathy from hyperthyroidism.

Hyperthyroidism patients were newly diagnosed, with disease duration under 2 months, and aged 18 to 65 years. Patients were excluded if they had other autoimmune diseases, uncontrolled infections, pregnancy or lactation. Diagnosis relied on clinical symptoms, serum thyroxine, TRAb, thyroid ultrasound and orbital computed tomography. Total RNA was extracted with Trizol reagent and quality-checked on an Agilent 2100 Bioanalyzer. The full study reports these points: Sample size was not predetermined statistically, and investigators were not blinded to group allocation. Ophthalmopathy was separated from stable hyperthyroidism by the 13-signature model with around 89% sensitivity and 81% to 84% specificity in cross-validation and with 80%/75% in the test set. In validation, the model predicted ophthalmopathy progression with 70.59% sensitivity and 72.22% specificity; some 13 predicted patients were CT-confirmed with GO in a median of around 6 months. Most expanded thyroid clonotypes with frequency above 0.001 were also detected in blood, suggesting blood repertoires may reflect the thyroid immune response.

The source is an adult man with Graves' hyperthyroidism. Recombination linked TRBV28 to TRBJ1-6; the D gene cannot be named for sure. What was sequenced was peripheral blood or thyroid tissue (not recorded which). The DNA reads TGTGCCTCGGGTTTTCCGCCCCTCCACTTT. Translation gives CASGFPPLHF. Reference TRBV28 and TRBJ1-6 proteins supply the regions before and after the CDR3; the full variable domain is: DVKVTQSSRYLVKRTGEKVFLECVQDMDHENMFWYRQDPGLGLRLIYFSYDVKMKEKGDIPEGYSVSREKKERFSLILESASTNQTSMYLCASGFPPLHFGNGTRLTVT.